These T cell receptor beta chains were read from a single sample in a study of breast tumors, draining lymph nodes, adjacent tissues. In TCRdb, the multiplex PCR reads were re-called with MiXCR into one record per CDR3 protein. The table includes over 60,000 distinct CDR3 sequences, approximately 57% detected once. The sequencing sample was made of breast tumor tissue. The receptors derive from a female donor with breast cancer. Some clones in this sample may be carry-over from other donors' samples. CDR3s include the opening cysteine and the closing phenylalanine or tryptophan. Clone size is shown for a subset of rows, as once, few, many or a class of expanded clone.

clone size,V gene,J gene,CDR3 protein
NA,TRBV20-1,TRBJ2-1,CSASRSEKQFF
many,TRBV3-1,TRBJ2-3,CASSQAGSPSDTQYF
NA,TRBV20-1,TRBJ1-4,CSYDRLNEKLFF
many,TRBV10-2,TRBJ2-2,CASTSTGATGELFF
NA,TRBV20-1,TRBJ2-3,CSASFTDTQYF
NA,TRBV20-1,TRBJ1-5,CSARLGNQPPHF
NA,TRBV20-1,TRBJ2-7,CSATQGGSYEQYF
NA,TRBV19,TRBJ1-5,CASNSGRHQPQHF
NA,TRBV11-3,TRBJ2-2,CASSHRGLDTGELFF
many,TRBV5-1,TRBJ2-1,CASSPNGGETYNEQFF
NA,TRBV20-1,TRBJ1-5,CSARRSGLNQPQHF
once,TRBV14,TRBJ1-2,CASSQWERGSPKNYGYTF
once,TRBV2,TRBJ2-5,CASSGERAGGLETQYF
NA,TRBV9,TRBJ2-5,CASSVGTGKETQYF
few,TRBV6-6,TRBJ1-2,CASARTSNYGYTF
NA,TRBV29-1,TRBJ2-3,CSVNPMGTRLAGGPDTQYF
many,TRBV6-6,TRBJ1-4,CASSTGQGNEKLFF
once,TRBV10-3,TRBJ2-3,CALAFRLAGGPGTDTQYF
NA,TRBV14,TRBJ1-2,CVSSQARFYGYTF
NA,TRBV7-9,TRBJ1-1,CASSARDNMNTEASF
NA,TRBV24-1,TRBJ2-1,CATSDRGFNYNEQFF
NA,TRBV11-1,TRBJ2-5,CAGSLEAQEIQYF
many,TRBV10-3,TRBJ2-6,CAISDGGSGANVLTF
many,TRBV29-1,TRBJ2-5,CSVEELAGETQYF
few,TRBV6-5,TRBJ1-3,CASSQMGHRALGNTIYF
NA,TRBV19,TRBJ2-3,CASRKTGTSGADTQYF
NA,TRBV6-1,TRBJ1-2,CASSLAGTVNYGYTF
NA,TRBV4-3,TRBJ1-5,CASSPTSGAFNEPQHF